This T cell receptor beta chain appears in the sequencing data of a study of cytomegalovirus exposure and HLA in healthy donors. Study conclusions and caveats: A highly shared variant cluster was judged a likely technical artifact.

Points on this clone: Its antigen is unknown.

Primers for the PCR totalled 60 Vbeta and 13 Jbeta. Here immunoSEQ multiplex PCR was the method, and the copy in TCRdb shows in-frame clones only, minus some. Of some 120,000 clones listed, about 80% are singletons. V was pared by 2 bases and J by 2 bases, with 14 bases between. Germline values: CDR1 SGHDT, CDR2 YYEEEE. CDR3 length: 15 residues. Material: PBMCs. The receptor was derived from a human donor in good health. The genes are TRBV5-6 and TRBJ2-7; the D gene is possibly TRBD2 (6 bases). The CDR3 DNA sequence: TGTGCCAGCAGCTTTGCGGGGACGGGGCCCTACGAGCAGTACTTC. It encodes CASSFAGTGPYEQYF.